The entry below describes one TCR beta chain. This specimen belongs to a study of blood T cell repertoires in COVID-19. Study overall: T cells, B-cell-depleted T cells, or PBMCs supplied cDNA or gDNA.

CDR1 and CDR2 from the germline V gene are MNHNY and SVGAGI (reference sequence). The CDR3 sequence is 15 residues long. V shed 0 bases and J shed 1 base, with 10 bases lying between them. Original processing methods: Counts of nucleated cells, estimated from reference gene primer amplification, were obtained. The method was immunoSEQ multiplex PCR; TCRdb's version includes in-frame clones alone and lacks a portion of them. V and J calls plus clone size are reproduced from that table; the DNA served to infer D and trimming. This sample carries about 140,000 clones, approximately 88% of them seen once, and the ten largest clones take over 9.5%.

The V gene is TRBV6-6, the J gene TRBJ2-7; D remains unclear. This TCR came from a man between 60 and 75 years old with active or convalescent COVID-19. Material for sequencing was peripheral blood. CDR3 DNA sequence: TGTGCCAGCAGTTACTCGAACCGCCAGTCCTACGAGCAGTACTTC. Translation: CASSYSNRQSYEQYF.